This T cell receptor beta chain was found in a study of PD-1 and CTLA-4 blockade in melanoma. Sequencing used immunoSEQ multiplex PCR; TCRdb keeps in-frame clones, though not all of them. The repertoire has about 31,000 clones, about 88% of them found once; the top ten carry roughly 6.8%. The CDR3 length is 14 residues. The V and J ends lost 5 bases and 5 bases, in that order; junction bases with no gene match: 7. Germline V gene sequence: CDR1 LGHNT, CDR2 FRNRAP. The TCR sequence derives from a human donor with melanoma. The starting material was CD8+ T cells from peripheral blood, obtained from a patient given anti-PD-1 treatment. The chain carries TRBV12-5 and TRBJ2-5; 8 bases fit TRBD2. This chain's CDR3 is CASGRGGPRETQYF. The CDR3 DNA is TGTGCTAGTGGTCGCGGGGGGCCAAGGGAGACCCAGTACTTC.